This T cell receptor beta chain was recorded in a study of CD8+ T cells in alopecia areata. Study background: Oral tofacitinib (5 to 10 mg twice daily) was administered to treated patients. The study gave tofacitinib for 6 to 18 months, then 6 months off drug.

This clone is a singleton in its sample. The germline V gene has CDR1 SGHTA and CDR2 FQGNSA. With 0 bases removed from V and 8 bases from J, the gap between germline ends came to 10 bases. This CDR3 has 13 residues. It was cDNA, reverse transcribed from extracted RNA, that served as the sequencing template. The assay was immunoSEQ multiplex PCR, and TCRdb's table has in-frame clones only and misses some. The table lists over 200,000 clones, 50% to 60% of them singletons. The receptor was isolated from a human donor with alopecia areata. The sample in question was CD4+ T cells sorted from blood, obtained at week 0. V gene TRBV7-2 combines with J gene TRBJ1-2; D is unclear. The CDR3 sequence is CASSLAQVSGYTF. For the CDR3, the DNA is TGTGCCAGCAGCTTAGCGCAGGTCTCGGGCTACACCTTC.